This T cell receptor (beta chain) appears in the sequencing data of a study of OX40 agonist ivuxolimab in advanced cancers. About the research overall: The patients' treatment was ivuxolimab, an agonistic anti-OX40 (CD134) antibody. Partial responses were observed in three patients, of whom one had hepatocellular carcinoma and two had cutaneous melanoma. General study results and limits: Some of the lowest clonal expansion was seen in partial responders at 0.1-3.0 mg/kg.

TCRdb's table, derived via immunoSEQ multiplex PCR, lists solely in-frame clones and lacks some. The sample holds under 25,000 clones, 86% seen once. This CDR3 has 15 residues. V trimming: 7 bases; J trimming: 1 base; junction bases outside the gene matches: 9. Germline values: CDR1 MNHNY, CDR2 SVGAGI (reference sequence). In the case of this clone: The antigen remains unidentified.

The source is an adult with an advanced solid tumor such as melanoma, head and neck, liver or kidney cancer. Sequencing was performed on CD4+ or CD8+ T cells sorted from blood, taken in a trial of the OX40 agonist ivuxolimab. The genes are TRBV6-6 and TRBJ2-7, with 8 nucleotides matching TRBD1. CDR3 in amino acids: CASTPQGAASYEQYF. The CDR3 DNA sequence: TGTGCCAGCACCCCCCAGGGGGCTGCATCCTACGAGCAGTACTTC.